This TCR beta chain is drawn from a study of neoadjuvant anti-PD-1 for oral cavity cancer. Study overall: Patients without progression received a fourth nivolumab dose around day 43, then surgical resection on days 50-56.

Study results and limitations: After neoadjuvant nivolumab, PBMC T cell clonality was significantly higher in non-responders than responders. Higher pretreatment Treg/Th17 ratios tracked higher pretreatment blood clonality.

The table came from immunoSEQ multiplex PCR; TCRdb's copy has only in-frame clones and leaves some out. The profile shows around 67,000 clones, roughly nine tenths of them singletons. Time point of the sample: after neoadjuvant nivolumab, at surgical resection. This clone was found once. What it recognizes is unknown. The V and J ends lost 4 bases and 6 bases, in that order; junction bases with no gene match: 2. The CDR3 contains 13 residues. Germline-derived CDR1 and CDR2 are SGHTA and FQGNSA. The chain links TRBV7-2 to TRBJ2-1; TRBD2 aligns across 8 bases. The sample consisted of PBMCs, taken after nivolumab (anti-PD-1) treatment. This clonotype was obtained from a person between 40 and 79 years old with oral cavity squamous cell carcinoma. The CDR3 spells CASSSLAGNEQFF. CDR3 bases: TGTGCCAGCAGCTCCCTAGCGGGCAATGAGCAGTTCTTC.